Below are 14 T cell receptor beta chains sequenced from a single sample in a study of CD8 T cells in ankylosing spondylitis. Study-wide results and caveats: Seemingly distinctive of ankylosing spondylitis blood was a TCR beta motif formed by eight highly homologous variants.

TCRdb re-analysed the 5' RACE reads in MiXCR, keeping a single row per CDR3 protein. The profile shows just under 550,000 distinct CDR3 sequences, about 12% of them singletons. Their target antigens are unknown. Input material: blood, either unsorted or a sorted T cell fraction (not recorded which). Source of these receptors: a male donor with ankylosing spondylitis.

CDR3: CASSLLVLASEQYF. The CDR3 bases are TGTGCCAGCAGCTTATTAGTACTAGCCTCCGAGCAGTACTTC. The chain carries TRBV7-2 and TRBJ2-7; TRBD2 might be the D (6 bases). The CDR3 runs 14 residues. Germline loops: CDR1 SGHTA, CDR2 FQGNSA. V was cut by 2 bases and J by 6 bases, with 14 bases left in between.

This chain uses TRBV27 with TRBJ2-7, with 10 nucleotides matching TRBD2. CDR1 and CDR2 from the germline V gene are MNHEY and SMNVEV (reference sequence). This CDR3 spans 15 amino acids. The trim removed 3 bases at V and 1 base at J, leaving 3 bases unmatched. The CDR3 protein is CASSLTSGLSYEQYV. DNA of the CDR3: TGTGCCAGCAGTTTGACTAGCGGGTTATCCTACGAGCAGTACGTC.

This clonotype was seen ten or more times. The chain combines TRBV4-2 with TRBJ2-7; D ambiguous. This CDR3 spans 15 amino acids. V shed 1 base and J shed 0 bases, with 10 bases lying between them. CDR1 is LGHNA, CDR2 YNFKEQ, per germline. The DNA for the CDR3 is TGTGCCAGCAGCCAAGCCCCCAAGAGCTCCTACGAGCAGTACTTC. This encodes CASSQAPKSSYEQYF.

This sequence joins TRBV29-1 and TRBJ2-7, with 11 bases aligning to TRBD1. The junction had 10 bases not matched to a gene; V was cut back by 3 bases and J by 3 bases. Germline CDR1 is SQVTM and CDR2 is ANQGSEA. The CDR3 is 16 residues long. In DNA, the CDR3 is TGCAGCGTTGAGGGGACAGGGGGAGGCTACGGCTACGAGCAGTACTTC. This encodes CSVEGTGGGYGYEQYF.

The chain recombines TRBV6-1 with TRBJ2-7; D is unresolved. The CDR3 runs to 15 residues. Germline CDR1 MNHNS, CDR2 SASEGT. V lost 6 bases and J 2 bases, leaving 17 bases between the germline ends. The CDR3 nucleotides are TGTGCCAGCAGACAAGAACTGAGTGGGGCCTACGAGCAGTACTTC. Its translation is CASRQELSGAYEQYF.

This clonotype occurred many times. The rearrangement links TRBV5-1 to TRBJ2-5; D uncertain. The CDR3 has 14 amino acids. Germline lookup yields CDR1 SGHRS and CDR2 YFSETQ. V shed 2 bases and J shed 2 bases, with 10 bases lying between them. CDR3 loop: CASSFTDLQETQYF. DNA of the CDR3: TGCGCCAGCAGCTTCACAGATTTACAAGAGACCCAGTACTTC.

This clonotype was seen a few times. This chain joins TRBV7-2 and TRBJ1-3, with D unresolved. Trimming cost V 5 bases and J 3 bases, with 5 bases left between them. CDR3 length: 12 amino acids. Germline V CDR1 and CDR2: SGHTA, FQGNSA. The CDR3 DNA follows: TGTGCCAGCAGCGTTTATGGAAACACCATATATTTT. Translated: CASSVYGNTIYF. Filled out from reference TRBV7-2 and TRBJ1-3, the complete variable domain reads GAGVSQSPSNKVTEKGKDVELRCDPISGHTALYWYRQSLGQGLEFLIYFQGNSAPDKSGLPSDRFSAERTGGSVSTLTIQRTQQEDSAVYLCASSVYGNTIYFGEGSWLTVV.

This chain joins TRBV5-4 and TRBJ2-3, with 10 bases identical to TRBD2. V was clipped by 2 bases and J by 3 bases; unmatched bases: 3. CDR1 is SGHNT, CDR2 YYREEE, per germline (reference sequence). This CDR3 has 15 residues. CDR3 bases: TGTGCCAGCAGCTTTGCTAGCGGGAGAACAGATACGCAGTATTTT. This encodes CASSFASGRTDTQYF.

This chain joins TRBV20-1 and TRBJ2-1; 16 positions agree with TRBD2. V lost 5 bases to trimming and J lost 4 bases; unmatched junction nucleotides: 8. Germline V lookup: CDR1 DFQATT, CDR2 SNEGSKA (reference sequence). This CDR3 comprises 17 residues. The CDR3 DNA follows: TGCAGTGCTGAAACTGGGACTAGCGGGAGGGGATACAATGAGCAGTTCTTC. This translates into CSAETGTSGRGYNEQFF.

The chain has TRBV5-1 and TRBJ2-1, with 8 bases matching TRBD2. The ends lost 0 bases at V and 6 bases at J; junction bases unmatched: 2. The CDR3 contains 14 residues. Germline V gene lookup returns CDR1 SGHRS and CDR2 YFSETQ. CDR3 coding DNA: TGCGCCAGCAGCTTGGAGGGACTAGTCAATGAGCAGTTCTTC. The encoded protein is CASSLEGLVNEQFF. The full variable domain, completed using reference TRBV5-1 and TRBJ2-1, is KAGVTQTPRYLIKTRGQQVTLSCSPISGHRSVSWYQQTPGQGLQFLFEYFSETQRNKGNFPGRFSGRQFSNSRSEMNVSTLELGDSALYLCASSLEGLVNEQFFGPGTRLTVL.

V is TRBV4-2 and J is TRBJ2-2; tentatively, D is TRBD2 (5 bases). Trimming left V 0 bases short and J 6 bases short, with 20 bases between. This CDR3 has 18 residues. Germline V lookup: CDR1 LGHNA, CDR2 YNFKEQ. CDR3 sequence reads: CASSQDNFGDPKAGELFF. The DNA for the CDR3 is TGTGCCAGCAGCCAAGATAATTTCGGGGATCCTAAGGCCGGGGAGCTGTTTTTT.

This clonotype was recorded a few times. This chain uses TRBV5-1 with TRBJ1-4, with D unclear. Per germline, CDR1 SGHRS and CDR2 YFSETQ. The CDR3 has 13 residues. Trimming took off 4 bases at V and 15 bases at J, with 19 bases between the two ends. The CDR3 reads CASSRQPRERMFF. The CDR3 DNA sequence: TGCGCCAGCAGCCGACAACCCCGTGAAAGGATGTTTTTT.

This clonotype showed up many times. The rearrangement links TRBV5-1 to TRBJ2-7; D might be TRBD2 (6 bases). Germline CDR1 SGHRS, CDR2 YFSETQ. This CDR3 comprises 15 residues. V lost 1 base and J lost 4, with 15 bases in between. This chain's CDR3 is CASSLSGDPFYEQYV. The CDR3 bases are TGCGCCAGCAGCTTGTCGGGGGACCCTTTTTACGAGCAGTACGTC.

This clonotype was detected only a few times. This sequence joins TRBV27 and TRBJ2-1; 12 bases align to TRBD2. This CDR3 spans 18 amino acids. V trimming: 1 base; J trimming: 0 bases; junction bases outside the gene matches: 4. Germline assignment: CDR1 MNHEY and CDR2 SMNVEV (reference sequence). The CDR3 here is CASSLFGLAGPSYNEQFF. The CDR3 coding sequence is TGTGCCAGCAGTTTATTTGGACTAGCGGGACCCTCCTACAATGAGCAGTTCTTC.